This TCR beta chain was identified during a study of blood T cell repertoires in COVID-19. V shed 5 bases and J shed 0 bases, with 10 bases lying between them. The germline V gene encodes CDR1 SQVTM and CDR2 ANQGSEA. The CDR3 sequence is 13 residues long. Participants spanned ages about 18 to 90 years and resided in about 25 US areas. In the authors' workflow: Reference gene primers were amplified, and this amplification served to estimate nucleated cell counts. The protocol was immunoSEQ multiplex PCR, while the TCRdb copy is restricted to in-frame clones and leaves out a portion. That table supplies the V and J calls and clone size; D and trimming were determined from the DNA. The table records 150,000 to 200,000 clones, 60% to 80% of them present only once.

The gene calls are TRBV29-1 and TRBJ1-2, with no clear D. Sequenced: PBMCs or T cells enriched from blood (not recorded which). This receptor was identified in a woman aged 45-65 years who had recovered from COVID-19. Here the CDR3 DNA reads TGCAGCGTTTCTCCGGGAACTAACTATGGCTACACCTTC. It codes for CSVSPGTNYGYTF.